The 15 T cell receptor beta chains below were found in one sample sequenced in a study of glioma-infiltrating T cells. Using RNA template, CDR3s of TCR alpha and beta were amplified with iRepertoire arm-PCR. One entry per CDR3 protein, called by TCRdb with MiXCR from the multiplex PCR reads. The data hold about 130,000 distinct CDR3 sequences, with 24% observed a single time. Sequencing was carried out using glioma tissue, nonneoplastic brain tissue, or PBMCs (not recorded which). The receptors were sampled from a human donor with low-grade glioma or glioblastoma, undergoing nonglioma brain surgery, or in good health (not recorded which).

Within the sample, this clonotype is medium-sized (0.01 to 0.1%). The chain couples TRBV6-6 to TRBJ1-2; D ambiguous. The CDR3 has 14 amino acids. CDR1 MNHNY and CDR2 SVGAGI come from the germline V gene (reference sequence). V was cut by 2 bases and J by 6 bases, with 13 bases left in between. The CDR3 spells CASSYQGGRDGYTF. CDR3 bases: TGTGCCAGCAGTTACCAAGGAGGGAGGGATGGCTACACCTTC.

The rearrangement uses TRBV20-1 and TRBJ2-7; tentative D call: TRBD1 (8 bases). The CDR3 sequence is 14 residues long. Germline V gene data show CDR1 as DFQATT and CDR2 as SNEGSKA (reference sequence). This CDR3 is CSALRTGRAYEQCV. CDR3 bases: TGCAGTGCCCTCCGGACAGGGAGGGCCTACGAGCAGTGCGTC.

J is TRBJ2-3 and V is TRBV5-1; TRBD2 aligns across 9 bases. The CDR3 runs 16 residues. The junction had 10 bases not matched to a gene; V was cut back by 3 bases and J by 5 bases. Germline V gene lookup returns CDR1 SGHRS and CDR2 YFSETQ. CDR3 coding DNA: TGCGCCAGCAGCTGGGGACTAGCAGTTGAACAAGATACGCAGTATTTT. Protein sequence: CASSWGLAVEQDTQYF.

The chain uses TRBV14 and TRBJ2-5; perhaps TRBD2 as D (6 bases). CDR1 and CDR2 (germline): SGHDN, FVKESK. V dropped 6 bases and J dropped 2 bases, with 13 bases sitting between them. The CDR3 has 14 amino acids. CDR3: CASRRTGVQETQYF. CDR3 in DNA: TGTGCCAGCAGACGGACGGGGGTTCAAGAGACCCAGTACTTC.

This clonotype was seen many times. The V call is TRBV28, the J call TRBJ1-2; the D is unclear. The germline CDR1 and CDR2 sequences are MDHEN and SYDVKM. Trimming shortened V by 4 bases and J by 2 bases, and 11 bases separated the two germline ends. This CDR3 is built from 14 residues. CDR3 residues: CASSWARLNYGYTF. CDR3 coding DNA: TGTGCCAGCAGTTGGGCGAGGCTGAACTATGGCTACACCTTC.

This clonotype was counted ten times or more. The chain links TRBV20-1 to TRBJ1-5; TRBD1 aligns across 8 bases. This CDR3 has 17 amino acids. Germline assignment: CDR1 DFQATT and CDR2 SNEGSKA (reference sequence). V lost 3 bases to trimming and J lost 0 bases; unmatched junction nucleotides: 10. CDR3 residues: CSASPGQGGYSNQPQHF. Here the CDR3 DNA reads TGCAGTGCTAGCCCCGGACAGGGCGGTTATAGCAATCAGCCCCAGCATTTT.

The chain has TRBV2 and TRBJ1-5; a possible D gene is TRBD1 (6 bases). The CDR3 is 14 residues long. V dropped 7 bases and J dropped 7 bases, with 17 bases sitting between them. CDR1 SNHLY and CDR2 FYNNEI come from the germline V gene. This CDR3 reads CASTNREGNQPQHF. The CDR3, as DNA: TGTGCCAGCACGAACAGGGAGGGGAACCAGCCCCAGCATTTT. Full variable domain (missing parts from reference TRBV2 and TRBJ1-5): EPEVTQTPSHQVTQMGQEVILRCVPISNHLYFYWYRQILGQKVEFLVSFYNNEISEKSEIFDDQFSVERPDGSNFTLKIRSTKLEDSAMYFCASTNREGNQPQHFGDGTRLSIL.

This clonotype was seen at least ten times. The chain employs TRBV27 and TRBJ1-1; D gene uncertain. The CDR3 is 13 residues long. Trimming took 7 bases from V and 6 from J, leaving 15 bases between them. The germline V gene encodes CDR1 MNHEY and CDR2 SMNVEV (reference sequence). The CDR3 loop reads CASNLRLGAEAFF. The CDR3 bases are TGTGCCAGCAACTTACGCCTTGGCGCTGAAGCTTTCTTT.

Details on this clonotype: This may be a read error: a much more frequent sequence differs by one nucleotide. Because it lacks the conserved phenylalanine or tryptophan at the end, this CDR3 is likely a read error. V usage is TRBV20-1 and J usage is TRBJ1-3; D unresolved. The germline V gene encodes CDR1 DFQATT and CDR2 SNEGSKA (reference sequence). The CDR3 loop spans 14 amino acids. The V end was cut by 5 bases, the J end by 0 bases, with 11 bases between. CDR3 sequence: CSAPRVDSGNTIYS. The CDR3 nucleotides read TGCAGTGCTCCCCGGGTCGACTCTGGAAACACCATATATTCT.

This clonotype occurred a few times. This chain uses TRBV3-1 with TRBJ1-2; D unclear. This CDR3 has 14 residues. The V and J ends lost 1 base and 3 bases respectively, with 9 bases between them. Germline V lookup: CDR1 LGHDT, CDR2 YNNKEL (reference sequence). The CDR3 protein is CASSQGHKDYGYTF. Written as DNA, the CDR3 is TGTGCCAGCAGCCAAGGACACAAGGACTATGGCTACACCTTC. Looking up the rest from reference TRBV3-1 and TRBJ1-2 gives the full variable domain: DTAVSQTPKYLVTQMGNDKSIKCEQNLGHDTMYWYKQDSKKFLKIMFSYNNKELIINETVPNRFSPKSPDKAHLNLHINSLELGDSAVYFCASSQGHKDYGYTFGSGTRLTVV.

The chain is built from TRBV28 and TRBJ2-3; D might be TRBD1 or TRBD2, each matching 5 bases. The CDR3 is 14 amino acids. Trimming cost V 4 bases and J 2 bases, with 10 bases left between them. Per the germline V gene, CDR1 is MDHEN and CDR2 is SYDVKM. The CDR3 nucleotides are TGTGCCAGCAGTTACGGGGACCTCACAGATACGCAGTATTTT. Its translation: CASSYGDLTDTQYF.

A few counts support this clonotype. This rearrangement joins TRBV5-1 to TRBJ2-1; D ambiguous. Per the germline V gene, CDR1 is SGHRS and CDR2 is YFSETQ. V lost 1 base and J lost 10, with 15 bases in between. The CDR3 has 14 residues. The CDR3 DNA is TGCGCCAGCAGCTTGTCGGGCTCCCAAAAGGAGCAGTTCTTC. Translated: CASSLSGSQKEQFF.

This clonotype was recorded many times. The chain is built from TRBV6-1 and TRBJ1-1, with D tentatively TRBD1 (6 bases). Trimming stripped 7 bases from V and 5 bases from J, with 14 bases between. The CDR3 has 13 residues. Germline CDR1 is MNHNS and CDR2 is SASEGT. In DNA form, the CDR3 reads TGTGCCAGCAAGCCCACAGGGCGGACTGAAGCTTTCTTT. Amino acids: CASKPTGRTEAFF.

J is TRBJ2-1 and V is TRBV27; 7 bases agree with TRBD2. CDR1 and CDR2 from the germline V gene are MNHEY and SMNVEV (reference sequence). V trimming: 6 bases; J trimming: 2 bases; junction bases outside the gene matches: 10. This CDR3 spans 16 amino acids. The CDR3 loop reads CASRPSPGGTYNEQFF. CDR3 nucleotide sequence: TGTGCCAGCAGACCTTCCCCCGGGGGGACCTACAATGAGCAGTTCTTC.

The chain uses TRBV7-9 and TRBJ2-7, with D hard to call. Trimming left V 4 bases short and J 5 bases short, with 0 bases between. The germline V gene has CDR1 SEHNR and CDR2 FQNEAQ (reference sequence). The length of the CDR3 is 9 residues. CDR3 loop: CASSYEQYV. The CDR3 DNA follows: TGTGCCAGCAGCTACGAGCAGTACGTC.